This TCR beta chain was sequenced in a study of siplizumab effects on memory and regulatory T cells. V lost 2 bases and J lost 7, with 16 bases in between. Looked up from germline, CDR1 is SGHRS and CDR2 is YFSETQ. The CDR3 runs to 14 residues. Study-level findings and limits: Unstimulated subset assignment was obtained for only a minor fraction of alloreactive clones. There appeared to be greater diversity in naive T cells than in memory cells, and naive T cells seemed major contributors to the alloresponse.

As concerns this clone: The antigen is undetermined.

Profiled with immunoSEQ multiplex PCR; TCRdb holds only in-frame clones, not every one. The sample carries around 97,000 clones, just under 95% recorded once. Sequencing used non-Treg CD4+ T cells sorted from blood. V is TRBV5-1 and J is TRBJ2-7, with no clear D. This TCR was recovered from a human donor in good health. The DNA of the CDR3 is TGCGCCAGCAGCTTATCCTTAGCAGCGCGGGAGCAGTACTTC. Encoded protein: CASSLSLAAREQYF.